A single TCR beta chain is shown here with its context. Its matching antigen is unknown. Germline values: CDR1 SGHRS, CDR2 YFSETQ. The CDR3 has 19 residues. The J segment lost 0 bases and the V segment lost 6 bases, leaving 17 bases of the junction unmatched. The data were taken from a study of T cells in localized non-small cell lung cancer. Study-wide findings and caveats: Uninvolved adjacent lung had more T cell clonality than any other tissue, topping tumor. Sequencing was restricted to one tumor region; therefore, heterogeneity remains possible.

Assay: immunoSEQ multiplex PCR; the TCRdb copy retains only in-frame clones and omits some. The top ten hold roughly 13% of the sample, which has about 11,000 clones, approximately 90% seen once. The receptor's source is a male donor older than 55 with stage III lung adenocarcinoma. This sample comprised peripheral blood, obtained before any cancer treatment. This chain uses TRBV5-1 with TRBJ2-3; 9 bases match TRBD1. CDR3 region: CASTGGYWMGTGSTDTQYF. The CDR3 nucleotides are TGCGCCAGCACAGGTGGTTACTGGATGGGGACAGGGAGCACAGATACGCAGTATTTT.